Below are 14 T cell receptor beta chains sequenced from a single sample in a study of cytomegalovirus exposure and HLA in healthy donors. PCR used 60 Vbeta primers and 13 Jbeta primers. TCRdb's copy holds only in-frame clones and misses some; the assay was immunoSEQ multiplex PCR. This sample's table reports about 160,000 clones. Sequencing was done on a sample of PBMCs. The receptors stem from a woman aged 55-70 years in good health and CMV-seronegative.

The CDR3 loop reads CASSLWTVTAGNTIYF. Written as DNA, the CDR3 is TGTGCCAGCAGCTTATGGACAGTAACTGCTGGAAACACCATATATTTT. The V gene is TRBV13, the J gene TRBJ1-3; D is perhaps TRBD1 (6 bases). The length of the CDR3 is 16 residues. The V gene's germline CDR1 is PRHDT and CDR2 FYEKMQ (reference sequence). Trimming shortened V by 2 bases and J by 2 bases, and 13 bases separated the two germline ends.

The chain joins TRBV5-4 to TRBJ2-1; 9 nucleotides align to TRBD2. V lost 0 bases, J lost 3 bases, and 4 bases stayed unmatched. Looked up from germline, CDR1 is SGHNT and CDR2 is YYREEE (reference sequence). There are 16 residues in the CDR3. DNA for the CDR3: TGTGCCAGCAGCTTGGTTGCTAGCGGGGACTACAATGAGCAGTTCTTC. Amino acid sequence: CASSLVASGDYNEQFF.

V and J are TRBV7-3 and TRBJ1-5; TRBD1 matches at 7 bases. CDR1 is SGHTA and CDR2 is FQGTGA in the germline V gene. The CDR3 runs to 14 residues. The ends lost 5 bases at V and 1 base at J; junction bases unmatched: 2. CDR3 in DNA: TGTGCCAGCAGCCCGACAGGGAGCAATCAGCCCCAGCATTTT. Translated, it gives CASSPTGSNQPQHF. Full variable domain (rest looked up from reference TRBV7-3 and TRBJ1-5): GAGVSQTPSNKVTEKGKYVELRCDPISGHTALYWYRQSLGQGPEFLIYFQGTGAADDSGLPNDRFFAVRPEGSVSTLKIQRTERGDSAVYLCASSPTGSNQPQHFGDGTRLSIL.

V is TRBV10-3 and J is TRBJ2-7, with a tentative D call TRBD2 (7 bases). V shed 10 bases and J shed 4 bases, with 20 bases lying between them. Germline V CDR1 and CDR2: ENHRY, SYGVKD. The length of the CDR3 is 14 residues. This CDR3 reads CATKLTGGRYEQYF. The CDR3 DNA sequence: TGTGCCACCAAGCTAACGGGGGGCAGGTACGAGCAGTACTTC.

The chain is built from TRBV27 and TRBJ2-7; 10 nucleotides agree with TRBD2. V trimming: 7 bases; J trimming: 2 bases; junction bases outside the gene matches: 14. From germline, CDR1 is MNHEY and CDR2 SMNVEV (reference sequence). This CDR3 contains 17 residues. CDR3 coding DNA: TGTGCCAGCACCCCTTGGGGTAGCGGGGGGCGCACCTACGAGCAGTACTTC. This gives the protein CASTPWGSGGRTYEQYF.

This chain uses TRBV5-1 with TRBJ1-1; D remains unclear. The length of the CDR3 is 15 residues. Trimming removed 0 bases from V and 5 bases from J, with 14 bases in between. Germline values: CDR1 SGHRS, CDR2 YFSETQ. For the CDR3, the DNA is TGCGCCAGCAGCTTGGACGGGCGGGGATCGACTGAAGCTTTCTTT. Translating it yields CASSLDGRGSTEAFF.

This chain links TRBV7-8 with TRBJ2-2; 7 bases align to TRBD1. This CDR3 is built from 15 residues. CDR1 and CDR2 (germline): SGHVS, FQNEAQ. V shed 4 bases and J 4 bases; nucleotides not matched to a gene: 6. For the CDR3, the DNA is TGTGCCAGCAGCTCCCGACAGGGTGGCACCGGGGAGCTGTTTTTT. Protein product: CASSSRQGGTGELFF.

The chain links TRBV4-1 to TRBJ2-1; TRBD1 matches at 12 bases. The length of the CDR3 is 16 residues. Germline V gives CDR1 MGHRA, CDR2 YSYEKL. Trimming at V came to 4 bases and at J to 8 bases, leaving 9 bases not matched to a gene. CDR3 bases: TGCGCCAGCAGCCCTCCTCCGGGACAGGGGGCCTATGAGCAGTTCTTC. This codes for CASSPPPGQGAYEQFF.

As DNA, the CDR3 is TGTGCCAGCAGCGGGGGACAGCAGAGCTCCTACAATGAGCAGTTCTTC. Protein: CASSGGQQSSYNEQFF. The chain carries TRBV5-4 and TRBJ2-1; TRBD1 matches at 7 bases. The CDR3 runs 16 residues. The V gene end was trimmed by 4 bases and the J gene end by 0 bases; junction bases not matched to a gene: 7. Germline CDR1 is SGHNT and CDR2 is YYREEE (reference sequence). Full variable domain (rest looked up from reference TRBV5-4 and TRBJ2-1): ETGVTQSPTHLIKTRGQQVTLRCSSQSGHNTVSWYQQALGQGPQFIFQYYREEENGRGNFPPRFSGLQFPNYSSELNVNALELDDSALYLCASSGGQQSSYNEQFFGPGTRLTVL.

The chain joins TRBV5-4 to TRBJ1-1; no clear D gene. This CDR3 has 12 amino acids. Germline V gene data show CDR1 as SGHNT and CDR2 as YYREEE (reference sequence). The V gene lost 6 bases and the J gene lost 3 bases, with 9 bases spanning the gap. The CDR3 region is CASMSVDTEAFF. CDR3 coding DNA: TGTGCCAGCATGTCCGTAGACACTGAAGCTTTCTTT.

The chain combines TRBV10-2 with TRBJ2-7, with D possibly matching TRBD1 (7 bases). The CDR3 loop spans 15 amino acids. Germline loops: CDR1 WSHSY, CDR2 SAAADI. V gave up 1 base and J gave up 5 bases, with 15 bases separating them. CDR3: CASSEWRQGGNEQYF. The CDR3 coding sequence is TGCGCCAGCAGTGAGTGGAGACAGGGCGGGAACGAGCAGTACTTC.

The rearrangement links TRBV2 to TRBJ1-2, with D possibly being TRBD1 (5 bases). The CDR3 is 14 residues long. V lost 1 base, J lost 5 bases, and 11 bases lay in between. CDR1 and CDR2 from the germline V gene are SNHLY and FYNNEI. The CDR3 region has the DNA TGTGCCAGCAGTGAAGAGGGCCAGGGTTATGGCTACACCTTC. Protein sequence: CASSEEGQGYGYTF. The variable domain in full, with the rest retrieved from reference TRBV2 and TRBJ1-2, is EPEVTQTPSHQVTQMGQEVILRCVPISNHLYFYWYRQILGQKVEFLVSFYNNEISEKSEIFDDQFSVERPDGSNFTLKIRSTKLEDSAMYFCASSEEGQGYGYTFGSGTRLTVV.

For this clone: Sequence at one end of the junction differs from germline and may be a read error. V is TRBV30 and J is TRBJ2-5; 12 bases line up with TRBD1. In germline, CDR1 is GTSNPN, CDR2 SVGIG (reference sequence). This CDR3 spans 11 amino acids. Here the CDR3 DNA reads TGTGCCTGGAGCCTAGGGACAGGGGGCCACTTC. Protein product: CAWSLGTGGHF.

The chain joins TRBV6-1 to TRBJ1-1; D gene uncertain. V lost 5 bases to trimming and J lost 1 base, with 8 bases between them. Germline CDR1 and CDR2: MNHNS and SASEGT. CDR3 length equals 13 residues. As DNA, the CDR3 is TGTGCCAGCAGTAATCAGAAGAACACTGAAGCTTTCTTT. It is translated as CASSNQKNTEAFF.